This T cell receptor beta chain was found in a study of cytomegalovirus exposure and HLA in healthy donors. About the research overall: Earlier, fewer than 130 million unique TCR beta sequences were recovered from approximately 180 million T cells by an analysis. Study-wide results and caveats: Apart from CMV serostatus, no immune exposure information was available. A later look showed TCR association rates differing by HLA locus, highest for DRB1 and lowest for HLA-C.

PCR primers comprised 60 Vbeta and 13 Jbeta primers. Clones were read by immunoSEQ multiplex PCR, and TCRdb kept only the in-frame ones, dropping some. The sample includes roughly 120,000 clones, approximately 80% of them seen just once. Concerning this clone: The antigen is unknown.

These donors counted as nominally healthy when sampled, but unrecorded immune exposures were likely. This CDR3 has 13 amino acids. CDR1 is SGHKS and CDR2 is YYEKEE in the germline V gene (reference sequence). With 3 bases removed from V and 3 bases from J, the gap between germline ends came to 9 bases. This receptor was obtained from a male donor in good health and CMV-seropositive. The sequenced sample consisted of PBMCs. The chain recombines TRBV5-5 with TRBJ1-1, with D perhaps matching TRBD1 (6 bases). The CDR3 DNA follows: TGTGCCAGCAGCTGGACAGTCGACACTGAAGCTTTCTTT. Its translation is CASSWTVDTEAFF.